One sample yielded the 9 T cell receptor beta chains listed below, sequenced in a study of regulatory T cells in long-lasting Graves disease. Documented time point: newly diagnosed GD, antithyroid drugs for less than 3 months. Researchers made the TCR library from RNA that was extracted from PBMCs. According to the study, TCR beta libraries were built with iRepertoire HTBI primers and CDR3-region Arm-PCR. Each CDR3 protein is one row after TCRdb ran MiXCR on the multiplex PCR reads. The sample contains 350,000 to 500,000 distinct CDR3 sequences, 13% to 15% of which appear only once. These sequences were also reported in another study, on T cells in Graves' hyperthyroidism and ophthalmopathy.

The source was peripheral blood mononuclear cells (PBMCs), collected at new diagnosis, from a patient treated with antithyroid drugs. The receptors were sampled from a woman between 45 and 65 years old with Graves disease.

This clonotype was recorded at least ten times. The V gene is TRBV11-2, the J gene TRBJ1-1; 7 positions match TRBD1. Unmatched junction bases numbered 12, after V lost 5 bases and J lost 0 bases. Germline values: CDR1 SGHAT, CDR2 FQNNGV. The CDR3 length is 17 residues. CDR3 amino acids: CASSGTVWAGVNTEAFF. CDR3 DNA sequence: TGTGCCAGCAGCGGGACAGTTTGGGCTGGGGTGAACACTGAAGCTTTCTTT.

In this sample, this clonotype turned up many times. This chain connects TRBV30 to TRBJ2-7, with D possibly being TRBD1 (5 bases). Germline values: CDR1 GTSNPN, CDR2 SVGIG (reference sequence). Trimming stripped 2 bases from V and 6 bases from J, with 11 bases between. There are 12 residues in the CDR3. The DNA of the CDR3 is TGTGCCTGGAGTCGACAGAATCCCGAGCAGTACTTC. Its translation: CAWSRQNPEQYF.

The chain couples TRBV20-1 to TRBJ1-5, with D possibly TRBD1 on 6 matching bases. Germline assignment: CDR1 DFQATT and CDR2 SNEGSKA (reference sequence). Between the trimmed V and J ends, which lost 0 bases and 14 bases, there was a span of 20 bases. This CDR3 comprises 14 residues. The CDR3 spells CSARDNRGGPAEHF. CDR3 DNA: TGCAGTGCTAGAGACAACCGAGGGGGGCCAGCGGAGCATTTT.

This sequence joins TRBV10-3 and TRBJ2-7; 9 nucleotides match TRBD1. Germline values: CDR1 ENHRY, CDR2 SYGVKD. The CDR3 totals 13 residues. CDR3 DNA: TGTGCAAACCAGGGACAGGGTTCGGGAGAGCAGTACTTC. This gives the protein CANQGQGSGEQYF.

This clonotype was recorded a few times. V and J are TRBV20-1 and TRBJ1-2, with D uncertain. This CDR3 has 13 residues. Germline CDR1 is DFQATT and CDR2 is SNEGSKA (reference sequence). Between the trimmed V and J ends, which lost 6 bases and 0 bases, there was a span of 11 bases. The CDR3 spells CSAKMETNYGYTF. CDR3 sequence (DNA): TGCAGTGCAAAGATGGAGACTAACTATGGCTACACCTTC.

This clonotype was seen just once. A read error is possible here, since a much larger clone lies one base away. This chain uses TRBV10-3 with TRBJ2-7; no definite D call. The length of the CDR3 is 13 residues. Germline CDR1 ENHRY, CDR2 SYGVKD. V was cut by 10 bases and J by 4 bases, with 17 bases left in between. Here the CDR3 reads CATAVLNTYEQYF. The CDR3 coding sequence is TGTGCCACCGCCGTCCTGAATACGTACGAGCAGTACTTC.

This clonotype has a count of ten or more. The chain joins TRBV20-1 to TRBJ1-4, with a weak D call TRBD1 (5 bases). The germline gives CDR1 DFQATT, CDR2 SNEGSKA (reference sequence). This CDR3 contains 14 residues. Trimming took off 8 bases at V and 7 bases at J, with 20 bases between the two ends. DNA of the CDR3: TGCAGTCCGGGGCAGGGCGTTGTGGGTGAAAAACTGTTTTTT. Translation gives CSPGQGVVGEKLFF.

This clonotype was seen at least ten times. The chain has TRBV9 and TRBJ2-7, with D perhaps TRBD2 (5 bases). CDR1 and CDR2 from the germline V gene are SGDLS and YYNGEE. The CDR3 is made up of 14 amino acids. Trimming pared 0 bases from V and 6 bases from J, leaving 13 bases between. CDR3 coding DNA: TGTGCCAGCAGCGTAGGTTCGGGATTAGGCGAGCAGTACTTC. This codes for CASSVGSGLGEQYF.

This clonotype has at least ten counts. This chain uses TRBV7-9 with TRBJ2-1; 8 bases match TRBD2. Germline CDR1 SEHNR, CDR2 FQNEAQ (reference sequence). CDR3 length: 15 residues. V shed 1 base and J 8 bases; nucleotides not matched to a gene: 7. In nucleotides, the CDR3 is TGTGCCAGCAGCTTAGTCCGGGAGGGCCTGGATGAGCAGTTCTTC. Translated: CASSLVREGLDEQFF.